These 5 T cell receptor beta chains were sequenced from one sample in a study of blood T cell repertoires in COVID-19 (dated by TCRdb to the early 2020s). The library was obtained by the immunoSEQ multiplex PCR assay. The table comes from immuneACCESS by way of TCRdb, which keeps in-frame sequences with V and J called. Part of the clones is missing from these tables; in studies checked, under half for an unresolved V gene and the rest for unknown reasons. The sample table shows over 100,000 clones, and 70% to 90% are seen once. The ten largest make up over 1.2% of the sample. Source material: peripheral blood. The receptors here all came from a man aged 35-49 years with acute or convalescent COVID-19.

This rearrangement joins TRBV28 to TRBJ1-1; 9 nucleotides line up with TRBD1. Germline trimming cut 6 bases from V and 10 bases from J; bases unmatched to any gene: 12. The CDR3 is made up of 14 amino acids. Germline CDR1 and CDR2: MDHEN and SYDVKM. The CDR3 loop is CASSTPRGQGVAFF. The DNA of the CDR3 is TGTGCCAGCAGCACCCCCCGGGGACAGGGTGTAGCTTTCTTT.

This chain connects TRBV27 to TRBJ1-2, with 9 bases that match TRBD1. There are 16 residues in the CDR3. Germline assignment: CDR1 MNHEY and CDR2 SMNVEV (reference sequence). V shed 4 bases and J 6 bases; nucleotides not matched to a gene: 12. CDR3: CASSSYRDREGDGYTF. The DNA for the CDR3 is TGTGCCAGCAGTTCCTACCGGGACAGGGAAGGCGATGGCTACACCTTC.

The sample holds a few counts of this clone. The gene calls are TRBV5-4 and TRBJ1-1; 10 nucleotides match TRBD1. Germline CDR1 reads SGHNT; CDR2 reads YYREEE (reference sequence). Trimming at V came to 4 bases and at J to 0 bases, leaving 3 bases not matched to a gene. The CDR3 loop spans 15 amino acids. CDR3 protein: CASSGGQGVNTEAFF. The CDR3 DNA is TGTGCCAGCAGCGGCGGACAGGGGGTGAACACTGAAGCTTTCTTT.

Only one count was recorded for this clone. The genes are TRBV11-2 and TRBJ2-7, with D perhaps matching TRBD1 (6 bases). This CDR3 contains 12 residues. Germline V gene sequence: CDR1 SGHAT, CDR2 FQNNGV. Trimming cost V 5 bases and J 3 bases, with 8 bases left between them. The CDR3 region is CASSPDSYEQYF. The CDR3 bases are TGTGCCAGCAGCCCGGACAGCTACGAGCAGTACTTC.

The V and J genes are TRBV21-1 and TRBJ1-2; TRBD1 reflects the table's D call only, with no check against the DNA. TRBV21-1 is noted as a pseudogene. This CDR3 contains 11 residues. DNA for the CDR3: TGTGCCAGCAGGTGCTCAGGGGGCTACACCTTC. It yields the protein CASRCSGGYTF.